This T cell receptor beta chain was captured in a study of blood T cell repertoires in COVID-19. Across the study: T cells, B-cell-depleted T cells, or PBMCs provided the cDNA or gDNA that served as material.

Libraries were prepared by immunoSEQ multiplex PCR; TCRdb keeps only in-frame clonotypes and omits some of them. The repertoire has around 250,000 clones, approximately 90% of them found once; the top ten carry less than 3%. The trim removed 4 bases at V and 7 bases at J, leaving 4 bases unmatched. CDR1 MNHEY and CDR2 SVGAGI come from the germline V gene. The CDR3 loop spans 14 amino acids. The clonotype originates from a young woman with active or convalescent COVID-19. The source material was peripheral blood. This chain uses TRBV6-5 with TRBJ1-6; 7 positions match TRBD1. The CDR3 loop reads CASSWDSENSPLHF. CDR3 sequence (DNA): TGTGCCAGCAGTTGGGACAGCGAAAATTCACCCCTCCACTTT.